Each of the 24 T cell receptor beta chains below was sequenced from the same sample in a study of blood T cell repertoires in COVID-19. Measured with immunoSEQ multiplex PCR; TCRdb has only the in-frame clones, and not every one. The sample yields about 180,000 clones, approximately 81% seen once. Sequencing was carried out using peripheral blood. Receptor source: an older person with COVID-19, enrolled during active disease.

This chain joins TRBV4-3 and TRBJ2-5; possible D gene TRBD1, 5 bases. With 0 bases removed from V and 5 bases from J, the gap between germline ends came to 10 bases. The V gene's germline CDR1 is LGHNA and CDR2 YSLEER. The CDR3 is made up of 14 amino acids. The DNA for the CDR3 is TGCGCCAGCAGCCAAGATTGGAGACAGGAGACCCAGTACTTC. This encodes CASSQDWRQETQYF.

The gene calls are TRBV29-1 and TRBJ2-3; D is unresolved. This CDR3 is built from 11 residues. The V end was cut by 7 bases, the J end by 6 bases, with 11 bases between. Germline assignment: CDR1 SQVTM and CDR2 ANQGSEA. The CDR3 spells CSGAQADTQYF. In nucleotides, the CDR3 is TGCAGCGGCGCCCAGGCTGATACGCAGTATTTT.

This chain uses TRBV7-9 with TRBJ1-5, with D possibly being TRBD1 (5 bases). Trimming removed 7 bases from V and 0 bases from J, with 10 bases in between. This CDR3 spans 14 amino acids. Looked up from germline, CDR1 is SEHNR and CDR2 is FQNEAQ (reference sequence). CDR3 sequence reads: CASNERGSNQPQHF. The DNA for the CDR3 is TGTGCCAGCAATGAAAGGGGTAGCAATCAGCCCCAGCATTTT.

This clone was recorded once. The chain joins TRBV21-1 to TRBJ2-4; the D segment call TRBD1 is taken from the table without a DNA check. TRBV21-1 is a pseudogene locus. The CDR3 has 15 amino acids. The CDR3 sequence: CASSKQGAAKNIQYF. The CDR3 bases are TGTGCCAGCAGCAAACAGGGGGCGGCCAAAAACATTCAGTACTTC.

The chain has TRBV28 and TRBJ1-4; the D gene is possibly TRBD1 (6 bases). There are 14 residues in the CDR3. Germline V gene sequence: CDR1 MDHEN, CDR2 SYDVKM. Trimming removed 6 bases from V and 3 bases from J, with 11 bases in between. The CDR3 DNA follows: TGTGCCAGCAGGCTAGGGGGAGCTAATGAAAAACTGTTTTTT. Translated, it gives CASRLGGANEKLFF.

The chain has TRBV29-1 and TRBJ2-3; possibly TRBD1 for D (6 bases). Germline V CDR1 and CDR2: SQVTM, ANQGSEA. The CDR3 contains 19 residues. Between the trimmed V and J ends, which lost 0 bases and 3 bases, there was a span of 25 bases. The CDR3 region is CSVEDRGGTWNRATDTQYF. The CDR3 nucleotides are TGCAGCGTTGAAGATCGGGGCGGAACGTGGAACAGGGCTACAGATACGCAGTATTTT.

The chain joins TRBV5-1 to TRBJ2-6; D gene unclear. The germline V gene has CDR1 SGHRS and CDR2 YFSETQ. The CDR3 has 13 residues. V was cut by 4 bases and J by 4 bases, with 6 bases left in between. CDR3 protein: CASSPLGANVLTF. The CDR3 DNA reads as TGCGCCAGCAGCCCCTTAGGGGCCAACGTCCTGACTTTC.

V usage is TRBV15 and J usage is TRBJ1-4; 9 bases fit TRBD1. The germline CDR1 and CDR2 sequences are LNHNV and YYDKDF (reference sequence). The CDR3 totals 14 residues. Trimming removed 4 bases from V and 6 bases from J; junction bases left unmatched: 3. CDR3 DNA sequence: TGTGCCACCAGCATGGGGACAGGGTATGAAAAACTGTTTTTT. As protein: CATSMGTGYEKLFF. The variable domain in full, with the rest retrieved from reference TRBV15 and TRBJ1-4, is DAMVIQNPRYQVTQFGKPVTLSCSQTLNHNVMYWYQQKSSQAPKLLFHYYDKDFNNEADTPDNFQSRRPNTSFCFLDIRSPGLGDTAMYLCATSMGTGYEKLFFGSGTQLSVL.

This sequence joins TRBV5-1 and TRBJ1-3, with D unclear. Germline V gene lookup returns CDR1 SGHRS and CDR2 YFSETQ. V gave up 3 bases and J gave up 2 bases, with 12 bases separating them. This CDR3 is 15 amino acids long. The CDR3 loop reads CASSSATAAGNTIYF. CDR3 DNA sequence: TGCGCCAGCAGCTCGGCGACTGCCGCTGGAAACACCATATATTTT.

The chain combines TRBV7-9 with TRBJ2-3; no clear D gene. Trimming stripped 5 bases from V and 6 bases from J, with 9 bases between. CDR1 is SEHNR, CDR2 FQNEAQ, per germline (reference sequence). The CDR3 is 12 residues long. This chain's CDR3 is CASSLEWDTQYF. CDR3 in DNA: TGTGCCAGCAGCCTGGAGTGGGATACGCAGTATTTT.

The J gene is TRBJ2-1, the V gene TRBV4-3; possible D gene TRBD2, 6 bases. The CDR3 contains 15 residues. V lost 1 base and J lost 3, with 10 bases in between. Germline V CDR1 and CDR2: LGHNA, YSLEER. CDR3 DNA sequence: TGCGCCAGCAGCCAAGGTGCCGGGAGCTACAATGAGCAGTTCTTC. It encodes CASSQGAGSYNEQFF.

The genes are TRBV2 and TRBJ1-2; D may be TRBD1 (6 bases). This CDR3 is built from 12 residues. V was cut by 6 bases and J by 8 bases, with 13 bases left in between. CDR1 SNHLY and CDR2 FYNNEI come from the germline V gene. The CDR3 sequence: CASSFDRPGYTF. The CDR3, as DNA: TGTGCCAGCAGCTTTGACAGGCCCGGCTACACCTTC. The full variable domain, in which reference TRBV2 and TRBJ1-2 provide the parts outside the CDR3, is EPEVTQTPSHQVTQMGQEVILRCVPISNHLYFYWYRQILGQKVEFLVSFYNNEISEKSEIFDDQFSVERPDGSNFTLKIRSTKLEDSAMYFCASSFDRPGYTFGSGTRLTVV.

The V gene is TRBV6-2 or TRBV6-3, the J gene TRBJ1-4, with D uncertain. Germline CDR1 MNHEY, CDR2 SVGEGT. The CDR3 covers 15 residues. V lost 4 bases and J lost 5, with 14 bases in between. This CDR3 reads CASSFSGIRNEKLFF. In DNA, the CDR3 is TGTGCCAGCAGTTTTTCGGGGATTCGGAATGAAAAACTGTTTTTT.

The chain joins TRBV3-1 (or the pseudogene TRBV3-2) to TRBJ2-7, with TRBD2 as a possible D gene (5 bases). Trimming removed 4 bases from V and 2 bases from J, with 9 bases in between. CDR3 length equals 13 residues. Germline V gives CDR1 LGHDT, CDR2 YNNKEL (reference sequence). In nucleotides, the CDR3 is TGTGCCAGCAGCCGTGGAGGTGCCTACGAGCAGTACTTC. It codes for CASSRGGAYEQYF.

This chain joins TRBV5-1 and TRBJ1-3; D possibly corresponds to TRBD1 (5 bases). The CDR3 spans 16 residues. The germline V gene has CDR1 SGHRS and CDR2 YFSETQ. Trimming shortened V by 4 bases and J by 2 bases, and 16 bases separated the two germline ends. The CDR3 spells CASSRSYWGAGNTIYF. As DNA, the CDR3 is TGCGCCAGCAGCCGTAGTTATTGGGGGGCTGGAAACACCATATATTTT.

This chain links TRBV29-1 with TRBJ1-1; 9 bases are shared with TRBD1. Trimming took 4 bases from V and 11 from J; bases not matched to a gene: 5. Germline values: CDR1 SQVTM, CDR2 ANQGSEA. The CDR3 extends over 11 amino acids. In DNA, the CDR3 is TGCAGCGTTGGACAGGGGGGATTGGCTTTCTTT. Amino acid sequence: CSVGQGGLAFF.

This clone has just one count. This chain uses TRBV7-9 with TRBJ2-3; TRBD2 matches 8 bases. Germline V gene lookup returns CDR1 SEHNR and CDR2 FQNEAQ (reference sequence). V gave up 7 bases and J gave up 11 bases; unmatched junction bases: 17. CDR3 length equals 15 residues. The CDR3 loop is CASNPNGKSGSEQYF. The CDR3 nucleotides are TGTGCCAGCAACCCGAATGGGAAAAGCGGGAGTGAGCAGTATTTT. The variable domain in full, completed from reference TRBV7-9 and TRBJ2-3, reads DTGVSQNPRHKITKRGQNVTFRCDPISEHNRLYWYRQTLGQGPEFLTYFQNEAQLEKSRLLSDRFSAERPKGSFSTLEIQRTEQGDSAMYLCASNPNGKSGSEQYFGPGTRLTVL.

CDR3 DNA: TGTGCCAGCAGCTCGTTAGGCGGCGGGACGAGCTCCTACAATGAGCAGTTCTTC. This codes for CASSSLGGGTSSYNEQFF. V usage is TRBV5-6 and J usage is TRBJ2-1; a weak D match, TRBD2 (6 bases). The germline gives CDR1 SGHDT, CDR2 YYEEEE. Trimming cost V 3 bases and J 0 bases, with 19 bases left between them. The CDR3 has 18 amino acids.

CDR3 loop: CASSLDFAGGHTGELFF. The CDR3 nucleotides are TGTGCCAGCAGCTTGGATTTTGCAGGGGGCCACACCGGGGAGCTGTTTTTT. The rearrangement uses TRBV5-4 and TRBJ2-2; 8 bases fit TRBD1. This CDR3 spans 17 amino acids. CDR1 is SGHNT, CDR2 YYREEE, per germline (reference sequence). With V trimmed by 0 bases and J by 3 bases, 7 bases remained unmatched.

The chain uses TRBV27 and TRBJ1-3; D is perhaps TRBD1 (6 bases). The CDR3 is 13 amino acids. The V gene's germline CDR1 is MNHEY and CDR2 SMNVEV (reference sequence). Trimming took off 6 bases at V and 1 base at J, with 7 bases between the two ends. The CDR3 DNA reads TGTGCCAGCAGAGGGGGTTCTGGAAACACCATATATTTT. Its protein product is CASRGGSGNTIYF.

The rearrangement uses TRBV5-1 and TRBJ1-5; 7 bases are a match to TRBD1. Germline V gene lookup returns CDR1 SGHRS and CDR2 YFSETQ. This CDR3 spans 13 amino acids. Losses at the gene ends were 3 bases for V and 5 bases for J; bases not matched to a gene: 2. The CDR3, as DNA: TGCGCCAGCAGCTACGACAGGGATCAGCCCCAGCATTTT. Translating gives CASSYDRDQPQHF.

The chain couples TRBV10-1 to TRBJ1-2; no clear D. The CDR3 sequence is 14 residues long. CDR1 is WNHNN, CDR2 SYGVQD, per germline (reference sequence). The V end lost 6 bases, the J end lost 6 bases, and 17 bases lay between the germline ends. DNA of the CDR3: TGCGCCAGCAGAGACATAGACCCCTCTGATGGCTACACCTTC. It translates to CASRDIDPSDGYTF.

The rearrangement joins TRBV7-9 to TRBJ2-7; D perhaps matches TRBD2 (6 bases). Trimming stripped 9 bases from V and 0 bases from J, with 9 bases between. CDR1 and CDR2 from the germline V gene are SEHNR and FQNEAQ (reference sequence). This CDR3 is 12 amino acids long. CDR3 coding DNA: TGTGCCAGTATCGGGGGCTCCTACGAGCAGTACTTC. Translating gives CASIGGSYEQYF. Combining the CDR3 with reference TRBV7-9 and TRBJ2-7 gives the whole variable domain DTGVSQNPRHKITKRGQNVTFRCDPISEHNRLYWYRQTLGQGPEFLTYFQNEAQLEKSRLLSDRFSAERPKGSFSTLEIQRTEQGDSAMYLCASIGGSYEQYFGPGTRLTVT.

The table lists this clone with a few counts. The chain joins TRBV7-2 to TRBJ2-1; 8 nucleotides align to TRBD2. CDR3 length: 16 residues. Unmatched junction bases numbered 6, after V lost 2 bases and J lost 3 bases. Germline loops: CDR1 SGHTA, CDR2 FQGNSA. The CDR3, as DNA: TGTGCCAGCAGCTTATCCGGGAGGGCCGGCTACAATGAGCAGTTCTTC. Translation: CASSLSGRAGYNEQFF.